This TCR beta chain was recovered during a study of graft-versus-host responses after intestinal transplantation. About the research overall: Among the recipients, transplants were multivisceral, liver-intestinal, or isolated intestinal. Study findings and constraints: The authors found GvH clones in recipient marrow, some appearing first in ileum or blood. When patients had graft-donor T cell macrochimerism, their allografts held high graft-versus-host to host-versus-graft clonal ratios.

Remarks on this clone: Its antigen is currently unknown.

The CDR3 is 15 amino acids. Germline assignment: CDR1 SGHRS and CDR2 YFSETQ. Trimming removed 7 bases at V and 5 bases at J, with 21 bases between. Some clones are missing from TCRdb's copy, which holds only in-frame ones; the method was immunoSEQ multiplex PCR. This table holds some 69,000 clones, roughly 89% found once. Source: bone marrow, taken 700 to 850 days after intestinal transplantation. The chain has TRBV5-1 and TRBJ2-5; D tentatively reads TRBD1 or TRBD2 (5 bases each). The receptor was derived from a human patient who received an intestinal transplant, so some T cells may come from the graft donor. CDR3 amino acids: CASRYGDGIFETQYF. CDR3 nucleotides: TGCGCCAGCCGATATGGGGACGGGATCTTTGAGACCCAGTACTTC.